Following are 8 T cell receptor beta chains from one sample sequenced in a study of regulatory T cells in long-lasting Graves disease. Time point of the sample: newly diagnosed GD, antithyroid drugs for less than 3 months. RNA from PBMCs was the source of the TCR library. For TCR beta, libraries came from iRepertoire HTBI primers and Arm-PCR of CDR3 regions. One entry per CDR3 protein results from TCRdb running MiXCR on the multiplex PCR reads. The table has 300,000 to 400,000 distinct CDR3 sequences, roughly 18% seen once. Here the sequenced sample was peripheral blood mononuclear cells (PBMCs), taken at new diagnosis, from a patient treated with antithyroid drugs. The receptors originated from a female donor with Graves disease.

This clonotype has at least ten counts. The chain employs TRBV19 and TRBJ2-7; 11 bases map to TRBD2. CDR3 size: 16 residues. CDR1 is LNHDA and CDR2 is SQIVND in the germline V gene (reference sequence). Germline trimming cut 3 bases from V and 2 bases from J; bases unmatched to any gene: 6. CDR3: CASSITGLAAPYEQYF. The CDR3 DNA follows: TGTGCCAGTAGTATCACGGGACTAGCGGCCCCCTACGAGCAGTACTTC.

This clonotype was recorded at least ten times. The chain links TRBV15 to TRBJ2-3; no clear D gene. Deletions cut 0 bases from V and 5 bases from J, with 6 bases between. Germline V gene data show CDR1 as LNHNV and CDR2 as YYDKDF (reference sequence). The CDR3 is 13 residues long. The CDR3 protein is CATSRDRIDTQYF. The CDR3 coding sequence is TGTGCCACCAGCAGAGATAGGATAGATACGCAGTATTTT.

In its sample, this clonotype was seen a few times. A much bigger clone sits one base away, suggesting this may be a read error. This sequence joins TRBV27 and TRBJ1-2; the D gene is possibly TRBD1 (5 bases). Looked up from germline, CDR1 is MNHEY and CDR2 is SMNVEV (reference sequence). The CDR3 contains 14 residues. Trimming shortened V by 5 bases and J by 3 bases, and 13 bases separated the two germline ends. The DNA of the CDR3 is TGTGCCAGCAGTCCCCCTCCGGGGGACTATGGCTACACCTTC. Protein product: CASSPPPGDYGYTF.

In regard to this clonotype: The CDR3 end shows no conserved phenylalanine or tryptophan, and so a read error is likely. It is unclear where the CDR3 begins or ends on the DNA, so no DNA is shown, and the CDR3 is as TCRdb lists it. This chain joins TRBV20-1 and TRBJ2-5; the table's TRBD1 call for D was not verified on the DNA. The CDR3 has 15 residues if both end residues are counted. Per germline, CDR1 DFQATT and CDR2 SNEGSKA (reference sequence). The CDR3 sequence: CSARVSGRVRETRYV.

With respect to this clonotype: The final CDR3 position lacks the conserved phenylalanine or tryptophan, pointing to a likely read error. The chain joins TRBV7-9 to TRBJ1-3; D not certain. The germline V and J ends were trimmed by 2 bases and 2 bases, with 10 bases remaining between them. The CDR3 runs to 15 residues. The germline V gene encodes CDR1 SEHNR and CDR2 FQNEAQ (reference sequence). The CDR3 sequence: CASSLQASAGNTIYY. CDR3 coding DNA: TGTGCCAGCAGCTTACAAGCCTCGGCTGGAAACACCATATATTAT.

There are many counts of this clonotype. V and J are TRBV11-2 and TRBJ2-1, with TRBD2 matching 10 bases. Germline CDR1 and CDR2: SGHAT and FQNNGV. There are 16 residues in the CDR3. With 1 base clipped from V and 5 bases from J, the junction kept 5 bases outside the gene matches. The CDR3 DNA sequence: TGTGCCAGCAGCTTAGGACTAGCGGGTCCGGACAATGAGCAGTTCTTC. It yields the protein CASSLGLAGPDNEQFF.

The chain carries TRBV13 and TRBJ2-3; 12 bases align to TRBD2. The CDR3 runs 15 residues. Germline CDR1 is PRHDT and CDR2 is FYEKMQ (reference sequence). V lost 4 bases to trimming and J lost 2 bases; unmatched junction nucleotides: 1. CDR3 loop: CASSSSGRDTDTQYF. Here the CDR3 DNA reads TGTGCCAGCAGCTCTAGCGGGAGGGACACAGATACGCAGTATTTT. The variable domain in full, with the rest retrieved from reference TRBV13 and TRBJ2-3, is AAGVIQSPRHLIKEKRETATLKCYPIPRHDTVYWYQQGPGQDPQFLISFYEKMQSDKGSIPDRFSAQQFSDYHSELNMSSLELGDSALYFCASSSSGRDTDTQYFGPGTRLTVL.

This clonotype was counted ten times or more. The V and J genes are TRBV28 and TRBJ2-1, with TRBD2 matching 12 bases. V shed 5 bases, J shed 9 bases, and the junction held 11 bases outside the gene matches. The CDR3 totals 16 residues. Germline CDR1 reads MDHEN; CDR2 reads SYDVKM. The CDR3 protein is CASSREGLAGGSEQFF. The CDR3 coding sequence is TGTGCCAGCAGTCGGGAAGGTCTAGCGGGAGGGAGTGAGCAGTTCTTC.